The 10 T cell receptor beta chains listed next were all sequenced from one sample in a study of shared T cell receptors in the human thymus (dated by TCRdb to about 2021). Libraries were built with the immunoSEQ multiplex PCR assay. What TCRdb holds here is the immuneACCESS table cut down to in-frame rearrangements. Part of the clones is not present; checked against another copy, under half of the missing clones reflect an unresolved V gene, and the others are unexplained. The sample profile shows hundreds of thousands of clones; 88% of them were found once. Clones ranked in the top ten supply around 0.0099% of the sample. This sample was also put to use in a study of human thymus T cells.

What was sequenced was thymocytes. The source is a boy in the first two years of life with a congenital heart defect. Donor details come from another sample of the same person, matched by shared clones.

This chain connects TRBV5-1 to TRBJ2-5; the D gene is possibly TRBD2 (7 bases). V was pared by 3 bases and J by 3 bases, with 15 bases between. CDR1 and CDR2 from the germline V gene are SGHRS and YFSETQ. The CDR3 has 15 residues. The CDR3 sequence: CASSWTAGIKETQYF. The DNA of the CDR3 is TGCGCCAGCAGCTGGACAGCGGGGATCAAAGAGACCCAGTACTTC.

V and J are TRBV6-5 and TRBJ2-3, with TRBD2 matching over 10 bases. The CDR3 spans 16 residues. With 2 bases clipped from V and 6 bases from J, the junction kept 8 bases outside the gene matches. Per germline, CDR1 MNHEY and CDR2 SVGAGI. CDR3 sequence: CASSYNSAGGGDTQYF. The CDR3 nucleotides read TGTGCCAGCAGTTACAACTCAGCGGGAGGGGGGGATACGCAGTATTTT.

This chain connects TRBV6-6 to TRBJ1-3; 9 bases map to TRBD1. With V trimmed by 5 bases and J by 1 base, 3 bases remained unmatched. The CDR3 totals 15 residues. Germline CDR1 and CDR2: MNHNY and SVGAGI (reference sequence). The CDR3 nucleotides read TGTGCCAGCAGTGACAGGGGGTCGTCTGGAAACACCATATATTTT. This sequence encodes CASSDRGSSGNTIYF.

This rearrangement joins TRBV5-6 to TRBJ2-5; 7 bases align to TRBD2. Germline CDR1 is SGHDT and CDR2 is YYEEEE. The CDR3 is made up of 14 amino acids. V lost 7 bases to trimming and J lost 1 base; unmatched junction nucleotides: 7. CDR3: CASRSGRSQETQYF. Written as DNA, the CDR3 is TGTGCCAGCCGTAGCGGGCGCTCCCAAGAGACCCAGTACTTC.

V is TRBV29-1 and J is TRBJ2-1; 8 bases are a match to TRBD2. V shed 7 bases and J 3 bases; nucleotides not matched to a gene: 5. The germline CDR1 and CDR2 sequences are SQVTM and ANQGSEA. This CDR3 spans 13 amino acids. CDR3 sequence reads: CSAAGTSYNEQFF. Here the CDR3 DNA reads TGCAGCGCAGCCGGGACTAGCTACAATGAGCAGTTCTTC.

The chain combines TRBV4-2 with TRBJ2-3; 12 bases are shared with TRBD1. Per the germline V gene, CDR1 is LGHNA and CDR2 is YNFKEQ. The junction had 5 bases not matched to a gene; V was cut back by 4 bases and J by 6 bases. CDR3 size: 15 residues. CDR3 bases: TGTGCCAGCAGCCCAGGGACAGGGGGCTCGGATACGCAGTATTTT. This translates into CASSPGTGGSDTQYF.

CDR3 nucleotides: TGTGCCAGCAGTTTAAAGGCAGGGGGTAATCAGCCCCAGCATTTT. Its protein product is CASSLKAGGNQPQHF. The chain is built from TRBV28 and TRBJ1-5, with 7 bases that match TRBD1. Germline V gene sequence: CDR1 MDHEN, CDR2 SYDVKM. The CDR3 spans 15 residues. The trim removed 2 bases at V and 4 bases at J, leaving 5 bases unmatched.

The chain recombines TRBV28 with TRBJ2-5, with D possibly being TRBD1 (7 bases). The germline V gene encodes CDR1 MDHEN and CDR2 SYDVKM. Trimming removed 6 bases from V and 5 bases from J, with 16 bases in between. This CDR3 is 14 amino acids long. In DNA form, the CDR3 reads TGTGCCAGCAGAGGCCAGGGGGGCCGGGAGACCCAGTACTTC. The encoded protein is CASRGQGGRETQYF.

This clone was counted between two and nine times. This chain connects TRBV15 to TRBJ2-1; maybe TRBD2 (5 bases). The germline gives CDR1 LNHNV, CDR2 YYDKDF (reference sequence). The CDR3 totals 14 residues. V dropped 3 bases and J dropped 7 bases, with 13 bases sitting between them. CDR3 coding DNA: TGTGCCACCAGCAGCTCGACTCCGGGGAATGAGCAGTTCTTC. This codes for CATSSSTPGNEQFF.

This chain joins TRBV9 and TRBJ2-7; 9 nucleotides agree with TRBD1. V shed 3 bases and J 2 bases; nucleotides not matched to a gene: 9. Germline V gene data show CDR1 as SGDLS and CDR2 as YYNGEE. The CDR3 totals 16 residues. The CDR3 spells CASSARGTGRTYEQYF. The CDR3 coding sequence is TGTGCCAGCAGCGCCAGGGGGACAGGGCGAACCTACGAGCAGTACTTC.